This entry is about one T cell receptor beta chain. This specimen comes from a study of blood T cell repertoires in COVID-19. Profiled with immunoSEQ multiplex PCR; TCRdb holds only in-frame clones, not every one. Here the sample spans over 150,000 clones, approximately 83% being singletons. Per the germline V gene, CDR1 is LNHDA and CDR2 is SQIVND (reference sequence). V lost 3 bases to trimming and J lost 7 bases, with 13 bases between them. The CDR3 sequence is 15 residues long. The specimen was peripheral blood. The receptor was derived from a woman aged 55-69 years with COVID-19, enrolled during active disease. V is TRBV19 and J is TRBJ1-6; D remains ambiguous. The CDR3 protein is CASSMRNPLNSPLHF. In DNA form, the CDR3 reads TGTGCCAGTAGTATGCGGAATCCTCTCAATTCACCCCTCCACTTT.